This TCR beta chain comes out of a study of cytotoxic CD8 clonotypes in ibrutinib-treated CLL. Per germline, CDR1 MGHRA and CDR2 YSYEKL. V lost 0 bases and J lost 3, with 8 bases in between. The length of the CDR3 is 14 residues. Clones were read by immunoSEQ multiplex PCR, and TCRdb kept only the in-frame ones, dropping some. This sample yields 300,000 or so clones, of which approximately 67% are seen a single time; 6.3% belongs to the top ten. The receptor comes from a human donor with chronic lymphocytic leukemia. The chain combines TRBV4-1 with TRBJ2-5, with D unresolved. This sample comprised PBMCs, obtained after 36 months of ibrutinib treatment. The CDR3 spells CASSQDFAEETQYF. The CDR3 nucleotides are TGCGCCAGCAGCCAAGATTTCGCAGAAGAGACCCAGTACTTC.